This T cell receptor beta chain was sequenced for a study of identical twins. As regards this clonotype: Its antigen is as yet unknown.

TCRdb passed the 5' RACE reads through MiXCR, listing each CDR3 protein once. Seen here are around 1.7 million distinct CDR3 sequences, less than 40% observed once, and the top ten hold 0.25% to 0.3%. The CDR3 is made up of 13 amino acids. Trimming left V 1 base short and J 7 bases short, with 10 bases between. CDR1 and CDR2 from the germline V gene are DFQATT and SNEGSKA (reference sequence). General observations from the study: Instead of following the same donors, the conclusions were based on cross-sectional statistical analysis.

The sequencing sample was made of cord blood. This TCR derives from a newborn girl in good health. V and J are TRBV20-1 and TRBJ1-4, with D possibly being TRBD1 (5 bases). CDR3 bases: TGCAGTGCTAGAGGGGCAGGGAGTGAAAAACTGTTTTTT. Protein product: CSARGAGSEKLFF.